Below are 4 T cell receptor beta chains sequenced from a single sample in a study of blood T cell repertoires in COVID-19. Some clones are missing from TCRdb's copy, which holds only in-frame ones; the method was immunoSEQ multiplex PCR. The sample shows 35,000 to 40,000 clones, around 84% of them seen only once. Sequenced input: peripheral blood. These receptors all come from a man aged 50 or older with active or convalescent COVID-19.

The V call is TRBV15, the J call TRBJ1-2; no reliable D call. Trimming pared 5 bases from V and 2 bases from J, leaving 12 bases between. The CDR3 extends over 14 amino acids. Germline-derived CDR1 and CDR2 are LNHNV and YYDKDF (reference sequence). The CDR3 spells CATSGPGVNYGYTF. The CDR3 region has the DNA TGTGCCACCAGCGGACCGGGAGTCAACTATGGCTACACCTTC.

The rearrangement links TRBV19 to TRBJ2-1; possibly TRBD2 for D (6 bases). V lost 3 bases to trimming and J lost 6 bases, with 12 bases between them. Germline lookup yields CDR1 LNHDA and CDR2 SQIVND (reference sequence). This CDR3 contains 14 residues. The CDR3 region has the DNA TGTGCCAGTAGTATGGGACTGCAGGGCAATGAGCAGTTCTTC. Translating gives CASSMGLQGNEQFF. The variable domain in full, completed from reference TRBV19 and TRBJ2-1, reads DGGITQSPKYLFRKEGQNVTLSCEQNLNHDAMYWYRQDPGQGLRLIYYSQIVNDFQKGDIAEGYSVSREKKESFPLTVTSAQKNPTAFYLCASSMGLQGNEQFFGPGTRLTVL.

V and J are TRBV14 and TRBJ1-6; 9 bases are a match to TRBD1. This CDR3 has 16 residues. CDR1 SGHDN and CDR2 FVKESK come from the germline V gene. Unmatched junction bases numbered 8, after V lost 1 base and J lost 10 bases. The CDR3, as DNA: TGTGCCAGCAGCCAAGGTACCGGACAGGGGTACTCACCCCTCCACTTT. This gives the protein CASSQGTGQGYSPLHF. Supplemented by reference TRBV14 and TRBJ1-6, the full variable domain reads EAGVTQFPSHSVIEKGQTVTLRCDPISGHDNLYWYRRVMGKEIKFLLHFVKESKQDESGMPNNRFLAERTGGTYSTLKVQPAELEDSGVYFCASSQGTGQGYSPLHFGNGTRLTVT.

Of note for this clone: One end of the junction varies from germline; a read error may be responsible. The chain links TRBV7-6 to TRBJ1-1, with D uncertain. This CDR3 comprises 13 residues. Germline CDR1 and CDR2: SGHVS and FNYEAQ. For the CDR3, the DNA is TGTGCCAACAGCTTAGGAGGGAGCACTGAAGCTTTCTTT. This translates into CANSLGGSTEAFF.